The clone carrying this TCR beta chain was counted ten times or more. The antigen remains undetermined. The data were taken from a study of T cells in Graves' hyperthyroidism and ophthalmopathy. General study findings and limits: Expanded thyroid clonotypes (above 0.001) were mostly also found in blood.

This CDR3 spans 16 amino acids. The V gene end was trimmed by 5 bases and the J gene end by 4 bases; junction bases not matched to a gene: 7. The germline V gene encodes CDR1 SGHTA and CDR2 FQGTGA. RNA transcripts yielded amplified TCR beta CDR3 regions. The primer set for the first-round RT-PCR of the TCR CDR3 was HTBI. TCRdb analysed the multiplex PCR reads with MiXCR anew, one entry per CDR3 protein. The table includes about 660,000 distinct CDR3 sequences, about 45% detected once. The V gene is TRBV7-3, the J gene TRBJ2-2; 10 positions match TRBD2. The receptor's source is an adult man with Graves' disease, either hyperthyroidism or ophthalmopathy (not recorded which). The sample taken for sequencing was peripheral blood or thyroid tissue (not recorded which). The CDR3 region has the DNA TGTGCCAGCAGCCTCAGCGGGAGGGCCCGCACCGGGGAGCTGTTTTTT. This codes for CASSLSGRARTGELFF.